The clone carrying this T cell receptor beta chain was counted a single time. Participant reports of clinical history set cohort assignment. The data stem from a study of blood T cell repertoires in COVID-19. Study details: Material from acute and convalescent COVID-19 was sourced from the United States, Italy and Spain.

In the original workflow: Researchers report that nucleated cell counts were estimated from reference gene primer amplification. Produced via immunoSEQ multiplex PCR; TCRdb's table is partial and in-frame only. For V, J and clone size, that table is used; D and trimming come from the DNA. The table records some 210,000 clones, under 90% of them present only once. CDR1 and CDR2 (germline): SNHLY, FYNNEI. The V end was cut by 7 bases, the J end by 4 bases, with 13 bases between. This CDR3 has 14 amino acids. Sequenced material: PBMCs or T cells enriched from blood (not recorded which). J is TRBJ2-2 and V is TRBV2, with a tentative D call TRBD1 (5 bases). The source is a woman aged 45-59 years with acute COVID-19. CDR3 in amino acids: CASNPRAPTGELFF. The CDR3 bases are TGTGCCAGCAACCCCAGGGCCCCCACCGGGGAGCTGTTTTTT.